Sequencing of this TCR beta chain was carried out in a study of shared clonotypes between healthy human individuals. The CDR3 has 17 amino acids. The germline CDR1 and CDR2 sequences are SEHNR and FQNEAQ (reference sequence). V gave up 4 bases and J gave up 7 bases; unmatched junction bases: 11. Clones were sequenced by immunoSEQ multiplex PCR, and TCRdb holds only the in-frame ones, with some missing. The sample lists 2 million to 2.5 million clones, more than 85% occurring once. This receptor was identified in a man in his late teens or twenties in good health. Some clones in this sample may be carry-over from other donors' samples. V is TRBV7-9 and J is TRBJ2-1; 12 bases match TRBD1. The source material was naive CD4+ T cells from PBMCs. The subset is: CD45RA+ positively selected. This CDR3 reads CASSSGPGQGAQNEQFF. In DNA form, the CDR3 reads TGTGCCAGCAGCTCCGGACCGGGACAGGGGGCGCAAAATGAGCAGTTCTTC.